The T cell receptor (beta chain) under discussion was sequenced for a study of blood T cell repertoires in COVID-19. About the research overall: PBMCs, B-cell-depleted T cells, or T cells were the source of the cDNA or gDNA that made up the material.

Individuals drawn from approximately 26 US areas were about 18 to 95 years old. Cohort placement rested on clinical history that participants reported themselves. The study counted Cohort 3 donors as recovered given two negative PCRs, clearance, or symptom resolution. This clone was found a few times. Sequencing used immunoSEQ multiplex PCR; TCRdb keeps in-frame clones, though not all of them. The sample has approximately 490,000 clones; 88% are singletons. Germline V gene sequence: CDR1 MNHEY, CDR2 SVGAGI. This CDR3 comprises 14 residues. The V end was cut by 0 bases, the J end by 4 bases, with 9 bases between.

J is TRBJ1-1 and V is TRBV6-5; a weak D match, TRBD1 (5 bases). The sample was PBMCs or T cells enriched from blood (not recorded which). The receptor was derived from a woman between 55 and 75 years old who had recovered from COVID-19. In DNA, the CDR3 is TGTGCCAGCAGTTACTCGATGGGGGGCACTGAAGCTTTCTTT. Translated, it gives CASSYSMGGTEAFF.